This T cell receptor (beta chain) was recovered during a study of cytomegalovirus exposure and HLA in healthy donors. Study-wide results and caveats: Most TCR sequences proved rare, with some public TCRs found in many donors.

About this clone: Its antigen is currently unknown.

The PCR contained 60 Vbeta and 13 Jbeta primers. Sequencing was performed with immunoSEQ multiplex PCR; in TCRdb, only in-frame clones are kept and a portion is missing. Counted here are some 150,000 clones, approximately 79% occurring once; the ten biggest clones make up approximately 2%. The sequenced material came from PBMCs. This TCR was sampled from a middle-aged man in good health and CMV-seronegative.

The CDR3 DNA follows: TGTGCCAGCCATAAGAGAACAGATACGCAGTATTTT. Translated: CASHKRTDTQYF. The V and J genes are TRBV28 and TRBJ2-3, with D unclear. Per germline, CDR1 MDHEN and CDR2 SYDVKM. CDR3 length: 12 residues. The V end was cut by 8 bases, the J end by 3 bases, with 9 bases between.